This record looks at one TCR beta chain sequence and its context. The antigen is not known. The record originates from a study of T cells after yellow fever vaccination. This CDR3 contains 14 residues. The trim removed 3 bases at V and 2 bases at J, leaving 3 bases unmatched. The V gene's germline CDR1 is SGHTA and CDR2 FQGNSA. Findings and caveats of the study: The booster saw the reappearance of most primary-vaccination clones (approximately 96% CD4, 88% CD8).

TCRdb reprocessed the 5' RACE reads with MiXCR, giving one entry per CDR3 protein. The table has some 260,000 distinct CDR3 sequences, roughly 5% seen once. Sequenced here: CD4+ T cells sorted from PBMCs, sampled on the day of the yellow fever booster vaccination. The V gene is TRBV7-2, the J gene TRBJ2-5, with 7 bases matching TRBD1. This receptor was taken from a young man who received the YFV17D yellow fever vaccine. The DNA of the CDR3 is TGTGCCAGCAGCTTCCGACAGGGTCAAGAGACCCAGTACTTC. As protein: CASSFRQGQETQYF.